This T cell receptor (beta chain) emerged from a study of T cell responses to AZD1222 COVID-19 vaccine. As to this clone: Its target is not known.

Looked up from germline, CDR1 is GTSNPN and CDR2 is SVGIG (reference sequence). Trimming stripped 1 base from V and 3 bases from J, with 15 bases between. The CDR3 contains 15 residues. Clones were sequenced by immunoSEQ multiplex PCR, and TCRdb holds only the in-frame ones, with some missing. The table lists roughly 140,000 clones, 90% of them singletons, with less than 2% in the top ten. General study findings and limits: Increases in Spike-specific TCR breadth and depth were seen after two AZD1222 doses. Possibly, clonal diversity was underestimated; donors were largely white British and included more females. Unmutated variant regions reportedly attract nearly half of all spike-specific TCRs.

The V gene is TRBV30, the J gene TRBJ1-1; D is perhaps TRBD1 (6 bases). Sample: peripheral blood, taken on day 0 of AZD1222 vaccination. This TCR was recovered from an adult in good health. For the CDR3, the DNA is TGTGCCTGGAGTGCACCCGGGGGGGCCGACACTGAAGCTTTCTTT. Its protein is CAWSAPGGADTEAFF.